A single sample is the source of the 12 T cell receptor beta chains below, sequenced in a study of shared clonotypes between healthy human individuals. Data came from immunoSEQ multiplex PCR; TCRdb stores just in-frame clones and leaves some out. The table lists 85,000 to 100,000 clones, 60% to 75% of them singletons. Sequencing was done on a sample of memory CD8+ T cells sorted from blood. Documented subset: CD45RO+ cells pooled with CCR7-negative TemRA cells. These TCRs come from a young man in good health.

The chain joins TRBV5-4 to TRBJ2-3; 9 bases agree with TRBD1. Losses at the gene ends were 4 bases for V and 2 bases for J; bases not matched to a gene: 11. The germline CDR1 and CDR2 sequences are SGHNT and YYREEE (reference sequence). The CDR3 has 17 amino acids. The CDR3, as DNA: TGTGCCAGCAGCGAATTACCCGGGACAGGGCCCACAGATACGCAGTATTTT. Its protein is CASSELPGTGPTDTQYF.

In this sample, this clone turned up a few times. The V call is TRBV29-1, the J call TRBJ2-2; D unresolved. The germline V gene encodes CDR1 SQVTM and CDR2 ANQGSEA. This CDR3 region has 13 residues. Trimming cost V 6 bases and J 4 bases, with 12 bases left between them. CDR3 sequence reads: CSVGLRRTGELFF. The DNA for the CDR3 is TGCAGCGTGGGCCTAAGGCGCACCGGGGAGCTGTTTTTT.

The gene calls are TRBV28 and TRBJ1-4, with D maybe TRBD1 (5 bases). CDR1 MDHEN and CDR2 SYDVKM come from the germline V gene. The CDR3 spans 17 residues. V was shortened by 0 bases and J by 4 bases, with 15 bases between the two germline ends. This chain's CDR3 is CASSLWGLGAGNEKLFF. Here the CDR3 DNA reads TGTGCCAGCAGTTTATGGGGATTAGGGGCCGGTAATGAAAAACTGTTTTTT.

On this clone: A junction end diverges from the germline sequence, so it may reflect a read error. V is TRBV6-6 and J is TRBJ2-2; 9 bases fit TRBD2. Germline assignment: CDR1 MNHNY and CDR2 SVGAGI (reference sequence). The CDR3 consists of 16 residues. This CDR3 reads CASNYGLAGDTGELFF. CDR3 in DNA: TGTGCCAGCAATTACGGGTTAGCGGGAGACACCGGGGAGCTGTTTTTT.

V and J are TRBV2 and TRBJ2-1; possibly TRBD2 for D (6 bases). With 1 base removed from V and 6 bases from J, the gap between germline ends came to 13 bases. CDR1 and CDR2 from the germline V gene are SNHLY and FYNNEI. The CDR3 has 15 residues. In nucleotides, the CDR3 is TGTGCCAGCAGTGAAGAGTCCGGGACTTTCAATGAGCAGTTCTTC. Translation gives CASSEESGTFNEQFF.

The chain couples TRBV5-1 to TRBJ2-7; 8 bases map to TRBD1. The germline gives CDR1 SGHRS, CDR2 YFSETQ. CDR3 length: 17 residues. The V and J ends lost 0 bases and 1 base, in that order; junction bases with no gene match: 9. The CDR3 DNA reads TGCGCCAGCAGCTTGGATGAAAACAGGGGGTGGTCCTACGAGCAGTACTTC. Translation gives CASSLDENRGWSYEQYF.

The chain has TRBV4-3 and TRBJ2-1; D possibly corresponds to TRBD1 (6 bases). V was shortened by 7 bases and J by 3 bases, with 19 bases between the two germline ends. Germline V gives CDR1 LGHNA, CDR2 YSLEER. This CDR3 is 16 amino acids long. CDR3 bases: TGCGCCAGCACTAAAGGGTCGGGACACATCTACAATGAGCAGTTCTTC. Translating gives CASTKGSGHIYNEQFF.

CDR3 nucleotide sequence: TGTGCCAGCAGGCTAGCGGACTACAATGAGCAGTTCTTC. Amino acids: CASRLADYNEQFF. V gene TRBV7-6 combines with J gene TRBJ2-1; 7 bases map to TRBD2. V dropped 6 bases and J dropped 3; count of bases not matched to a gene: 2. In germline, CDR1 is SGHVS, CDR2 FNYEAQ. The CDR3 length is 13 residues.

V and J are TRBV5-3 and TRBJ2-4; TRBD1 matches at 7 bases. TRBV5-3 is labeled an ORF, and its function is uncertain. This CDR3 comprises 14 residues. With V trimmed by 10 bases and J by 7 bases, 14 bases remained unmatched. The CDR3 nucleotides read TGTGCCGGCCAACGGGCACAGGGGTTGAACATTCAGTACTTC. Translated, it gives CAGQRAQGLNIQYF.

This clone was detected only a few times. The chain uses TRBV7-2 and TRBJ2-1; D unclear. The V end lost 5 bases, the J end lost 1 base, and 6 bases lay between the germline ends. CDR1 is SGHTA and CDR2 is FQGNSA in the germline V gene. The CDR3 loop spans 13 amino acids. The CDR3 region has the DNA TGTGCCAGCAGCCGGACGTCCTACAATGAGCAGTTCTTC. This sequence encodes CASSRTSYNEQFF.

The chain carries TRBV5-1 and TRBJ2-2; 8 bases are a match to TRBD1. This CDR3 comprises 17 residues. Germline V gene sequence: CDR1 SGHRS, CDR2 YFSETQ. V shed 6 bases and J 3 bases; nucleotides not matched to a gene: 13. For the CDR3, the DNA is TGCGCCAGCACCTCAGGGGGCTCCGGGGGTCACACCGGGGAGCTGTTTTTT. This encodes CASTSGGSGGHTGELFF.

This rearrangement joins TRBV6-4 to TRBJ2-1; 8 bases are a match to TRBD1. The CDR3 is 15 amino acids. The V gene end was trimmed by 6 bases and the J gene end by 4 bases; junction bases not matched to a gene: 8. Germline V gene lookup returns CDR1 MRHNA and CDR2 SNTAGT. The CDR3 DNA is TGTGCCAGCAGCAGGGAACAGGGGGGATACAATGAGCAGTTCTTC. It encodes CASSREQGGYNEQFF.